These 15 T cell receptor beta chains came from one sample sequenced in a study of T cell repertoires in cytomegalovirus infection. TCRdb re-derived calls from the reads in MiXCR, one entry per CDR3 protein. Of about 300,000 distinct CDR3 sequences detected, roughly 23% appear once; the ten largest clones hold approximately 15%. Specimen: PBMCs. The receptors were sampled from a human donor in good health (CMV status not recorded). Some clones in this sample may be carry-over from other donors' samples.

The chain links TRBV7-2 to TRBJ2-2; D gene uncertain. V dropped 2 bases and J dropped 1 base, with 11 bases sitting between them. The CDR3 runs to 16 residues. Germline V gene lookup returns CDR1 SGHTA and CDR2 FQGNSA. CDR3 DNA: TGTGCCAGCAGCTTAACGGTCTCCCTGAACACCGGGGAGCTGTTTTTT. Translation: CASSLTVSLNTGELFF.

The chain uses TRBV29-1 and TRBJ2-1; D is ambiguous. The CDR3 totals 15 residues. CDR1 and CDR2 from the germline V gene are SQVTM and ANQGSEA. The V end lost 0 bases, the J end lost 4 bases, and 13 bases lay between the germline ends. CDR3 DNA: TGCAGCGTTGAAGATCGCAGGCAACCTTACAATGAGCAGTTCTTC. Translating gives CSVEDRRQPYNEQFF.

The gene calls are TRBV6-5 and TRBJ2-7, with 10 nucleotides matching TRBD1. Germline assignment: CDR1 MNHEY and CDR2 SVGAGI. CDR3 length equals 14 residues. Losses at the gene ends were 5 bases for V and 5 bases for J; bases not matched to a gene: 6. The CDR3 region has the DNA TGTGCCAGCAGTCGAGACAGGGGGCAAGACGAGCAGTACTTC. Its translation: CASSRDRGQDEQYF.

The chain carries TRBV12-3 or TRBV12-4 and TRBJ2-2, with D tentatively TRBD1 (6 bases). The CDR3 is 15 amino acids. The V end lost 6 bases, the J end lost 2 bases, and 13 bases lay between the germline ends. CDR3 bases: TGTGCCAGCAGCTTGGGGGACACAAACACCGGGGAGCTGTTTTTT. Its protein is CASSLGDTNTGELFF.

In its sample, this clonotype was seen a few times. The CDR3 reads CASSSRVDEQYF. The DNA of the CDR3 is TGTGCCAGCAGCTCCAGGGTTGACGAGCAGTACTTC. The chain has TRBV7-8 and TRBJ2-7, with TRBD1 as a possible D gene (5 bases). V dropped 4 bases and J dropped 5 bases, with 9 bases sitting between them. The CDR3 totals 12 residues. The germline gives CDR1 SGHVS, CDR2 FQNEAQ.

This clonotype was recorded only once. The rearrangement links TRBV2 to TRBJ1-2, with a weak D call TRBD1 (5 bases). The CDR3 is 14 residues long. Looked up from germline, CDR1 is SNHLY and CDR2 is FYNNEI. Trimming left V 3 bases short and J 10 bases short, with 18 bases between. The CDR3 DNA sequence: TGTGCCAGCAGTGATAGTCAGGGAATTGGTGTCTACACCTTC. Amino acid sequence: CASSDSQGIGVYTF.

The genes are TRBV5-6 and TRBJ2-7, with 8 nucleotides matching TRBD2. V shed 3 bases and J 4 bases; nucleotides not matched to a gene: 9. The germline V gene has CDR1 SGHDT and CDR2 YYEEEE. The CDR3 covers 15 residues. CDR3 sequence: CASSYEAGVGYEQYF. The CDR3 DNA is TGTGCCAGCAGCTATGAAGCGGGAGTAGGGTACGAGCAGTACTTC. The entire variable domain, with the rest obtained from reference TRBV5-6 and TRBJ2-7, is as follows: DAGVTQSPTHLIKTRGQQVTLRCSPKSGHDTVSWYQQALGQGPQFIFQYYEEEERQRGNFPDRFSGHQFPNYSSELNVNALLLGDSALYLCASSYEAGVGYEQYFGPGTRLTVT.

The CDR3 sequence is CASSDYQRADTQYF. The CDR3 bases are TGTGCCAGCAGTGATTACCAGAGGGCAGATACGCAGTATTTT. The chain combines TRBV2 with TRBJ2-3, with a tentative D call TRBD2 (5 bases). This CDR3 spans 14 amino acids. V lost 3 bases, J lost 4 bases, and 11 bases lay in between. The germline gives CDR1 SNHLY, CDR2 FYNNEI.

This rearrangement joins TRBV5-4 to TRBJ2-1; D is unresolved. Looked up from germline, CDR1 is SGHNT and CDR2 is YYREEE (reference sequence). V was cut by 5 bases and J by 0 bases, with 15 bases left in between. The length of the CDR3 is 16 residues. For the CDR3, the DNA is TGTGCCAGCAGTCCGACACTCATGGACTCCTACAATGAGCAGTTCTTC. Its protein product is CASSPTLMDSYNEQFF.

This clonotype was seen more than once but under ten times. The chain joins TRBV7-2 to TRBJ2-1; TRBD2 is a possible D gene (6 bases). V was pared by 1 base and J by 2 bases, with 12 bases between. Germline CDR1 SGHTA, CDR2 FQGNSA. There are 16 residues in the CDR3. CDR3 region: CASSLEGLAAYNEQFF. The CDR3 DNA follows: TGTGCCAGCAGCTTAGAGGGGTTAGCGGCCTACAATGAGCAGTTCTTC.

V usage is TRBV4-1 and J usage is TRBJ1-1; perhaps TRBD1 as D (6 bases). The CDR3 totals 14 residues. Germline lookup yields CDR1 MGHRA and CDR2 YSYEKL. V lost 1 base to trimming and J lost 10 bases, with 16 bases between them. The DNA for the CDR3 is TGCGCCAGCAGCCAAGGAACAGGGCAGGAACCAGCTTTCTTT. Translating gives CASSQGTGQEPAFF.

The V gene is TRBV30, the J gene TRBJ2-2, with D possibly matching TRBD1 (5 bases). The V gene's germline CDR1 is GTSNPN and CDR2 SVGIG (reference sequence). Trimming left V 4 bases short and J 1 base short, with 10 bases between. This CDR3 has 14 residues. The CDR3 reads CAWKRQLNTGELFF. CDR3 DNA sequence: TGTGCCTGGAAGCGACAGTTGAACACCGGGGAGCTGTTTTTT. The whole variable domain, filled in from reference TRBV30 and TRBJ2-2, reads SQTIHQWPATLVQPVGSPLSLECTVEGTSNPNLYWYRQAAGRGLQLLFYSVGIGQISSEVPQNLSASRPQDRQFILSSKKLLLSDSGFYLCAWKRQLNTGELFFGEGSRLTVL.

A few counts support this clonotype. The genes are TRBV6-2 or TRBV6-3 and TRBJ2-7; 7 bases agree with TRBD1. The CDR3 is 16 residues long. Unmatched junction bases numbered 17, after V lost 6 bases and J lost 6 bases. The germline gives CDR1 MNHEY, CDR2 SVGEGT. This chain's CDR3 is CASSLQLTGQQTEQYF. Written as DNA, the CDR3 is TGTGCCAGCAGCCTACAACTCACGGGACAGCAAACCGAGCAGTACTTC.

This clonotype was recorded many times. V usage is TRBV7-2 and J usage is TRBJ1-2, with D tentatively TRBD1 (5 bases). Germline-derived CDR1 and CDR2 are SGHTA and FQGNSA. Trimming shortened V by 6 bases and J by 8 bases, and 16 bases separated the two germline ends. The CDR3 loop spans 13 amino acids. DNA of the CDR3: TGTGCCAGCAGTCTGGACATCGTGAAGGGCTACACCTTC. Amino acid sequence: CASSLDIVKGYTF.

The chain has TRBV14 and TRBJ2-7; 9 bases are a match to TRBD2. The length of the CDR3 is 16 residues. The J segment lost 4 bases and the V segment lost 5 bases, leaving 12 bases of the junction unmatched. Germline CDR1 SGHDN, CDR2 FVKESK. The CDR3 is CASSDAGSLAGYEQYF. CDR3 DNA sequence: TGTGCCAGCAGCGACGCAGGGTCCCTAGCGGGGTACGAGCAGTACTTC.